Below are 26 T cell receptor beta chains sequenced from a single sample in a study of identical twins. One entry per CDR3 protein results from TCRdb running MiXCR on the 5' RACE reads. The sample holds around 250,000 distinct CDR3 sequences, approximately 12% seen once. These data were likewise used in another study, on yellow fever vaccine responses in identical twins.

The sequencing input was memory (CD45RO+) T cells sorted from blood. The origin of the receptors is a woman under 30 in good health.

The genes are TRBV20-1 and TRBJ2-1; 9 bases align to TRBD2. The CDR3 sequence is 15 residues long. CDR1 is DFQATT, CDR2 SNEGSKA, per germline (reference sequence). Unmatched junction bases numbered 8, after V lost 1 base and J lost 7 bases. In DNA, the CDR3 is TGCAGTGCTAGAGGGGGGCGGGAGGGCCTGAATGAGCAGTTCTTC. It specifies CSARGGREGLNEQFF.

This clonotype was observed a few times. V gene TRBV12-3 or TRBV12-4 combines with J gene TRBJ1-5; 7 bases agree with TRBD1. Trimming took 6 bases from V and 5 from J; bases not matched to a gene: 7. The CDR3 runs to 14 residues. The chain's CDR3 is CASRGEGAYQPQHF. The CDR3 nucleotides read TGTGCCAGCAGGGGGGAGGGGGCCTATCAGCCCCAGCATTTT.

This clonotype has just a few counts. The genes are TRBV7-2 and TRBJ2-1; 7 bases are a match to TRBD2. Germline CDR1 is SGHTA and CDR2 is FQGNSA. With V trimmed by 6 bases and J by 1 base, 6 bases remained unmatched. The CDR3 covers 15 residues. The CDR3 DNA reads as TGTGCCAGCAGGGGCGGGAGTGAGTCCTACAATGAGCAGTTCTTC. It yields the protein CASRGGSESYNEQFF.

This clonotype came up a few times. This sequence joins TRBV6-5 and TRBJ1-1; a possible D gene is TRBD1 (6 bases). Germline values: CDR1 MNHEY, CDR2 SVGAGI. The CDR3 is 13 residues long. Deletions cut 4 bases from V and 10 bases from J, with 16 bases between. In nucleotides, the CDR3 is TGTGCCAGCAGTTTCGCATCGGGGGCCACAGCTTTCTTT. Amino acid sequence: CASSFASGATAFF.

CDR3 nucleotide sequence: TGTGCCAGCAGCCAGACGGGAGCGAACACCGGGGAGCTGTTTTTT. It specifies CASSQTGANTGELFF. The chain combines TRBV6-1 with TRBJ2-2; TRBD2 is a possible D gene (6 bases). The germline V gene has CDR1 MNHNS and CDR2 SASEGT. The CDR3 sequence is 15 residues long. Between the trimmed V and J ends, which lost 6 bases and 0 bases, there was a span of 11 bases.

This clonotype was counted a few times. V usage is TRBV25-1 and J usage is TRBJ1-2; tentatively, D is TRBD1 (5 bases). CDR1 is MGHDK, CDR2 SYGVNS, per germline. The V end lost 6 bases, the J end lost 4 bases, and 15 bases lay between the germline ends. The CDR3 loop spans 14 amino acids. The CDR3 nucleotides read TGTGCCAGCAGCCCAACCAGGGTCGGCTATGGCTACACCTTC. It codes for CASSPTRVGYGYTF.

This clonotype was observed at least ten times. V is TRBV9 and J is TRBJ2-1; 10 bases line up with TRBD2. J was trimmed by 9 bases and V by 0 bases; bases with no gene match: 15. The CDR3 totals 18 residues. From germline, CDR1 is SGDLS and CDR2 YYNGEE. CDR3 DNA: TGTGCCAGCAGCGTAGTGGCTAGCGGGAGTTTTTCCCAGAGTGAGCAGTTCTTC. Protein product: CASSVVASGSFSQSEQFF.

This clonotype was counted only a few times. This chain connects TRBV20-1 to TRBJ2-1; possibly TRBD2 for D (6 bases). The V end was cut by 6 bases, the J end by 5 bases, with 11 bases between. The CDR3 sequence is 12 residues long. Germline assignment: CDR1 DFQATT and CDR2 SNEGSKA (reference sequence). In DNA, the CDR3 is TGCAGTGCGCGGCAGCGGGACAATGAGCAGTTCTTC. Protein product: CSARQRDNEQFF.

The sample holds a few counts of this clonotype. The chain is built from TRBV5-1 and TRBJ2-1, with D unresolved. The CDR3 runs to 13 residues. In germline, CDR1 is SGHRS, CDR2 YFSETQ. Trimming took off 5 bases at V and 10 bases at J, with 16 bases between the two ends. Here the CDR3 DNA reads TGCGCCAGCAGTTTCGACCAACTCGGGGAGCAGTTCTTC. Translation gives CASSFDQLGEQFF.

This clonotype has a count of ten or more. This chain connects TRBV28 to TRBJ2-7; weak D call: TRBD1 (6 bases). Germline lookup yields CDR1 MDHEN and CDR2 SYDVKM. V was trimmed by 6 bases and J by 6 bases, leaving 18 bases between them. There are 14 residues in the CDR3. CDR3 sequence (DNA): TGTGCCAGCAGCTCCGGGACACTCGTAACCGAGCAGTACTTC. This gives the protein CASSSGTLVTEQYF.

This clonotype was recorded only once. The genes are TRBV2 and TRBJ2-3, with D perhaps given as TRBD1 or TRBD2 (5 bases each). CDR3 length: 17 residues. V was cut by 10 bases and J by 2 bases, with 25 bases left in between. Germline values: CDR1 SNHLY, CDR2 FYNNEI. The CDR3 loop reads CAICCPRRDEFTDTQYF. CDR3 sequence (DNA): TGTGCCATCTGCTGCCCCAGACGGGACGAGTTCACAGATACGCAGTATTTT.

The chain is built from TRBV3-1 and TRBJ1-2, with 7 bases identical to TRBD1. The V gene's germline CDR1 is LGHDT and CDR2 YNNKEL (reference sequence). Trimming took 4 bases from V and 8 from J; bases not matched to a gene: 10. The CDR3 sequence is 14 residues long. The chain's CDR3 is CASSPLGQVGGYTF. The CDR3 DNA reads TGTGCCAGCAGCCCGCTCGGACAGGTCGGCGGCTACACCTTC.

The rearrangement links TRBV7-3 to TRBJ2-5; D possibly corresponds to TRBD2 (6 bases). Trimming stripped 5 bases from V and 1 base from J, with 14 bases between. This CDR3 has 15 residues. In germline, CDR1 is SGHTA, CDR2 FQGTGA. Here the CDR3 reads CASSPHGSPQETQYF. The CDR3 DNA is TGTGCCAGCAGCCCCCACGGGAGCCCCCAAGAGACCCAGTACTTC.

The V and J genes are TRBV20-1 and TRBJ2-7, with D possibly matching TRBD2 (6 bases). V was cut by 5 bases and J by 2 bases, with 13 bases left in between. This CDR3 comprises 13 residues. Germline V gives CDR1 DFQATT, CDR2 SNEGSKA (reference sequence). CDR3 region: CSADLAGPYEQYF. CDR3 sequence (DNA): TGCAGTGCTGACCTTGCGGGACCCTACGAGCAGTACTTC.

The V and J genes are TRBV7-2 and TRBJ2-5; 8 bases agree with TRBD2. V shed 5 bases and J 9 bases; nucleotides not matched to a gene: 17. This CDR3 is 16 amino acids long. Germline CDR1 reads SGHTA; CDR2 reads FQGNSA. The CDR3 DNA is TGTGCCAGCAGCCCCGGGGGCGGGGGGCACCTTAGGGCCCAGTACTTC. Amino acid sequence: CASSPGGGGHLRAQYF.

On this clonotype itself: A much bigger clone sits one base away, suggesting this may be a read error. The chain has TRBV24-1 and TRBJ2-5; D is possibly TRBD2 (6 bases). The CDR3 spans 11 residues. Per germline, CDR1 KGHDR and CDR2 SFDVKD. Trimming removed 9 bases from V and 9 bases from J, with 13 bases in between. The CDR3 bases are TGTGCCACCGGGGGGTTCGAGTCCCAGTACTTC. Translation gives CATGGFESQYF.

This clonotype was detected ten times or more. It is unclear where the CDR3 begins or ends on the DNA, so no DNA is shown, and the CDR3 is as TCRdb lists it. The rearrangement joins TRBV3-1 to TRBJ1-5. The CDR3 sequence runs 15 residues, both termini included. The germline CDR1 and CDR2 sequences are LGHDT and YNNKEL (reference sequence). The CDR3 spells CASSHSILESQPQHF.

This clonotype has only a few counts. The chain is built from TRBV2 and TRBJ2-7, with a tentative D call TRBD1 (6 bases). CDR3 length equals 13 residues. The germline gives CDR1 SNHLY, CDR2 FYNNEI. Trimming shortened V by 7 bases and J by 4 bases, and 14 bases separated the two germline ends. The CDR3 here is CASNGQIDYEQYF. The CDR3 DNA is TGTGCCAGCAACGGACAGATTGATTACGAGCAGTACTTC.

The gene calls are TRBV12-3 or TRBV12-4 and TRBJ2-1; 12 nucleotides line up with TRBD2. This CDR3 has 15 amino acids. The trim removed 3 bases at V and 8 bases at J, leaving 5 bases unmatched. The CDR3 DNA follows: TGTGCCAGCAGTTTTCGGACTAGCGGGAAGTATGAGCAGTTCTTC. This codes for CASSFRTSGKYEQFF.

The rearrangement links TRBV7-3 to TRBJ2-3; 8 nucleotides align to TRBD2. The germline CDR1 and CDR2 sequences are SGHTA and FQGTGA. This CDR3 spans 15 amino acids. V dropped 4 bases and J dropped 2; count of bases not matched to a gene: 5. The CDR3, as DNA: TGTGCCAGCAGCTCCCGGGGGGGATTCACAGATACGCAGTATTTT. This codes for CASSSRGGFTDTQYF.

DNA for the CDR3: TGCAGTGCTAGATCCACCCTCACGCGGGAGGGAGTGACAGATACGCAGTATTTT. Translation gives CSARSTLTREGVTDTQYF. The chain is built from TRBV20-1 and TRBJ2-3; 9 positions match TRBD2. This CDR3 region has 18 residues. The V and J ends lost 2 bases and 3 bases, in that order; junction bases with no gene match: 15. Per germline, CDR1 DFQATT and CDR2 SNEGSKA (reference sequence).

This clonotype appeared many times. This chain links TRBV20-1 with TRBJ1-1, with TRBD1 matching over 9 bases. This CDR3 is built from 15 residues. Germline V gene sequence: CDR1 DFQATT, CDR2 SNEGSKA (reference sequence). V gave up 6 bases and J gave up 4 bases; unmatched junction bases: 12. This chain's CDR3 is CSAHTGGSSTTEAFF. CDR3 nucleotides: TGCAGTGCCCATACAGGGGGCTCGTCGACCACTGAAGCTTTCTTT.

The chain joins TRBV7-8 to TRBJ2-1; TRBD1 is a possible D gene (6 bases). V was pared by 5 bases and J by 7 bases, with 24 bases between. The germline gives CDR1 SGHVS, CDR2 FQNEAQ. The CDR3 length is 17 residues. CDR3 residues: CASSRGGGGQRSNEQFF. The CDR3 region has the DNA TGTGCCAGCAGCCGTGGAGGTGGGGGACAACGCTCAAATGAGCAGTTCTTC.

This clonotype came up many times. The chain joins TRBV12-3 or TRBV12-4 to TRBJ2-3; D not resolved. The CDR3 spans 14 residues. V shed 4 bases and J shed 2 bases, with 10 bases lying between them. As DNA, the CDR3 is TGTGCCAGCAGTTGGACCGGATACACAGATACGCAGTATTTT. As protein: CASSWTGYTDTQYF.

The sample holds a few counts of this clonotype. The chain employs TRBV7-2 and TRBJ2-7, with D possibly matching TRBD2 (6 bases). Germline V gene data show CDR1 as SGHTA and CDR2 as FQGNSA. V was shortened by 1 base and J by 2 bases, with 12 bases between the two germline ends. The CDR3 extends over 15 amino acids. The CDR3 sequence is CASSLVASETYEQYF. In DNA, the CDR3 is TGTGCCAGCAGCTTAGTGGCTAGCGAAACCTACGAGCAGTACTTC.

The chain carries TRBV29-1 and TRBJ2-2; D might be TRBD1 or TRBD2, each matching 7 bases. The CDR3 has 15 residues. Trimming cost V 6 bases and J 4 bases, with 18 bases left between them. Germline assignment: CDR1 SQVTM and CDR2 ANQGSEA. The CDR3 nucleotides read TGCAGCGTCAGGGCAGGGGGGGGCGGCACCGGGGAGCTGTTTTTT. It specifies CSVRAGGGGTGELFF.